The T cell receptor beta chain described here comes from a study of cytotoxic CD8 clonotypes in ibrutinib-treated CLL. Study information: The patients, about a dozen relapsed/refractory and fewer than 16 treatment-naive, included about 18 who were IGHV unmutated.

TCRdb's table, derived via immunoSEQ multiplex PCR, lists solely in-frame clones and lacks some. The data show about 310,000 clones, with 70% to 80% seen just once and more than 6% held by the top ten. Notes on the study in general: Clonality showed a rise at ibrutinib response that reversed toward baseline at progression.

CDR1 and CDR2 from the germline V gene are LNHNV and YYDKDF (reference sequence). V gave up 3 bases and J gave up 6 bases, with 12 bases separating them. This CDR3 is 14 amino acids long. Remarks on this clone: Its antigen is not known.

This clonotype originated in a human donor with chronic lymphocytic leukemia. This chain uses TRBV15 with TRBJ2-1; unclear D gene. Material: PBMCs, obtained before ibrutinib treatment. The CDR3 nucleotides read TGTGCCACCAGCAGGACAAGCATTGGCAATGAGCAGTTCTTC. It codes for CATSRTSIGNEQFF. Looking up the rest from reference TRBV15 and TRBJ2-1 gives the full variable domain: DAMVIQNPRYQVTQFGKPVTLSCSQTLNHNVMYWYQQKSSQAPKLLFHYYDKDFNNEADTPDNFQSRRPNTSFCFLDIRSPGLGDTAMYLCATSRTSIGNEQFFGPGTRLTVL.